The sequence of this TCR beta chain was determined in a study of beta chain features in type 1 diabetes. General study results and limits: Small HLA sub-analyses could not settle whether HLA shapes TCRB rearrangement.

Cell sorting via CD45RO/CCR7/CD25/CD127/CD95/CD27 was performed to obtain CD4+ naive, central memory, regulatory and stem cell-like memory cells. The V end was cut by 8 bases, the J end by 8 bases, with 18 bases between. The CDR3 spans 13 residues. Per germline, CDR1 MDHEN and CDR2 SYDVKM. Expressed TCRB transcripts were sequenced after all isolated RNA was converted to cDNA. Sequenced by immunoSEQ multiplex PCR; TCRdb stores in-frame clones only, minus some. The sample has hundreds of thousands of clones; 15% are singletons. This clone came up a few times. The antigen is not known. Sequencing was carried out using naive CD4+ T cells from blood. The receptor was derived from a man aged 18 to 30 in good health. This chain links TRBV28 with TRBJ1-2; D is unresolved. CDR3 in DNA: TGTGCCAGCTTAACGGGCCTCGGTGCGGGCTACACCTTC. Translation gives CASLTGLGAGYTF.